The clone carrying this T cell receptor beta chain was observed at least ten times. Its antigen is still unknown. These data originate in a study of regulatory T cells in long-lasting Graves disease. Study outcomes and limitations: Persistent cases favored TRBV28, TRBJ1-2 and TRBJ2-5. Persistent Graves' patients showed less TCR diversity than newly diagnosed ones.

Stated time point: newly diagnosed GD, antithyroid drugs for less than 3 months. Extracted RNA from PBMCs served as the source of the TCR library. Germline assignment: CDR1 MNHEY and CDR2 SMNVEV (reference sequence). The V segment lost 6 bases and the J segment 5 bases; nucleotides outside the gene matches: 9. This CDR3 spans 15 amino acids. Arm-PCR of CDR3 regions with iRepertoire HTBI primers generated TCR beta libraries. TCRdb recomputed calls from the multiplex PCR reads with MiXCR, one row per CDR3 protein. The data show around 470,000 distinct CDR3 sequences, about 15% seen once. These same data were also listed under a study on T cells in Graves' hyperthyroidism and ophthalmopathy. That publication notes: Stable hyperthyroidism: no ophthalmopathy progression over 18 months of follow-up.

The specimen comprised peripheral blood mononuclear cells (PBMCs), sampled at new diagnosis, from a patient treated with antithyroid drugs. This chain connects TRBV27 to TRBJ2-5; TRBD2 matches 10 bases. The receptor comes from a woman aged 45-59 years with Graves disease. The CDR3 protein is CASSRYLAGEETQYF. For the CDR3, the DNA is TGTGCCAGCAGCCGGTACCTAGCGGGAGAGGAGACCCAGTACTTC.